This T cell receptor beta chain is from a study of cytotoxic CD8 clonotypes in ibrutinib-treated CLL. Study background: Researchers reported over nine relapsed/refractory and over 14 treatment-naive patients, 17 of them IGHV unmutated. Partial responses numbered around 24 and complete responses 2; after a median around 63 months, 14 stayed remitted and some twelve progressed. Mean per-sample yields comprised about 250,000 productive templates and 75,000 to 95,000 productive rearrangements.

Overall study results and limits: Shared public clonotypes were rare, and on treatment they either got smaller or stayed the same.

Sequencing used immunoSEQ multiplex PCR; TCRdb keeps in-frame clones, though not all of them. This sample has 200,000 to 250,000 clones, with around 75% found just once. With respect to this clone: Its antigen is as yet unknown.

The CDR3 contains 13 residues. Germline lookup yields CDR1 MNHEY and CDR2 SVGAGI. The V segment lost 6 bases and the J segment 3 bases; nucleotides outside the gene matches: 3. This receptor was identified in a human donor with chronic lymphocytic leukemia. The sample in question was PBMCs, obtained after 12 months of ibrutinib treatment. The V call is TRBV6-5, the J call TRBJ2-7; 9 positions match TRBD1. The CDR3 bases are TGTGCCAGCAGGGGACAGGGTAGCTACGAGCAGTACTTC. Its protein product is CASRGQGSYEQYF.